This is a list of T cell receptor beta chains from one sample in a study of blood T cells in healthy people across ages. TCRdb re-derived calls from the 5' RACE reads in MiXCR, one entry per CDR3 protein. The sample lists around 1.5 million distinct CDR3 sequences, roughly 32% occurring once. Sequenced material: blood. The receptors originated from a woman aged 25 to 39 in good health. Both conserved end residues are part of each CDR3. The order of the fields is J gene, D gene, V gene, clone size, CDR3 protein, CDR3 DNA. The D gene is left open where the match is weak. A clone size is listed for some rows: how often the clone was seen (once, few, many), or a class if it is expanded.

j_gene: TRBJ2-1; d_gene: .; v_gene: TRBV12-5; abundance: .; CDR3aa: CASGLVFF; CDR3nt: TGTGCTAGTGGTTTGGTCTTCTTC
j_gene: TRBJ2-1; d_gene: .; v_gene: TRBV6-5; abundance: .; CDR3aa: CASSYGSLPKMYRGSYNEQFF; CDR3nt: TGTGCCAGCAGTTACGGTTCTTTGCCGAAGATGTATAGAGGGTCCTACAATGAGCAGTTCTTC
j_gene: TRBJ2-1; d_gene: .; v_gene: TRBV7-2; abundance: .; CDR3aa: CASSFVGTEQFF; CDR3nt: TGTGCCAGCAGCTTTGTCGGTACGGAGCAGTTCTTC
j_gene: TRBJ2-4; d_gene: TRBD2; v_gene: TRBV7-2; abundance: few; CDR3aa: CASSRTSGPKNIQYF; CDR3nt: TGTGCCAGCAGCAGGACTAGCGGTCCCAAAAACATTCAGTACTTC
j_gene: TRBJ1-1; d_gene: .; v_gene: TRBV18; abundance: few; CDR3aa: CASSPTATGEAFF; CDR3nt: TGTGCCAGCTCACCCACAGCCACTGGTGAAGCTTTCTTT
j_gene: TRBJ2-2; d_gene: TRBD2; v_gene: TRBV9; abundance: .; CDR3aa: CASNLAGDIVGGELFF; CDR3nt: TGTGCCAGCAACTTAGCGGGAGATATCGTTGGCGGGGAGCTGTTTTTT
j_gene: TRBJ2-5; d_gene: TRBD1; v_gene: TRBV28; abundance: few; CDR3aa: CASSLSGTDRETQYF; CDR3nt: TGTGCCAGCAGTTTGTCCGGGACAGACAGAGAGACCCAGTACTTC
j_gene: TRBJ2-2; d_gene: .; v_gene: TRBV6-1; abundance: .; CDR3aa: CASSEQEGTGELFF; CDR3nt: TGTGCCAGCAGTGAGCAGGAGGGGACCGGGGAGCTGTTTTTT
j_gene: TRBJ2-6; d_gene: .; v_gene: TRBV24-1; abundance: .; CDR3aa: CATSAGNGANVLTF; CDR3nt: TGTGCCACCAGTGCGGGTAACGGGGCCAACGTCCTGACTTTC
j_gene: TRBJ1-2; d_gene: .; v_gene: TRBV5-1; abundance: few; CDR3aa: CASSLETGKGSGYTF; CDR3nt: TGCGCCAGCAGCTTGGAAACAGGGAAGGGGAGTGGCTACACCTTC
j_gene: TRBJ2-3; d_gene: .; v_gene: TRBV4-1; abundance: .; CDR3aa: CASSPMGVGDRDTQYF; CDR3nt: TGCGCCAGCAGCCCAATGGGGGTAGGTGATAGAGATACGCAGTATTTT
j_gene: TRBJ2-7; d_gene: .; v_gene: TRBV30; abundance: .; CDR3aa: CACSRTTSGEQYF; CDR3nt: TGTGCCTGTAGCCGGACAACTTCTGGGGAGCAGTACTTC
j_gene: TRBJ2-3; d_gene: TRBD2; v_gene: TRBV2; abundance: few; CDR3aa: CASSEQTSGGADTQYF; CDR3nt: TGTGCCAGCAGTGAACAGACTAGCGGGGGAGCAGATACGCAGTATTTT
j_gene: TRBJ2-5; d_gene: .; v_gene: TRBV13; abundance: many; CDR3aa: CASSLVPHQTQYF; CDR3nt: TGTGCCAGCAGCTTAGTCCCTCATCAGACCCAGTACTTC
j_gene: TRBJ2-7; d_gene: .; v_gene: TRBV29-1; abundance: many; CDR3aa: CSVGYDREQYF; CDR3nt: TGCAGCGTTGGGTACGACCGGGAGCAGTACTTC
j_gene: TRBJ2-5; d_gene: TRBD2; v_gene: TRBV5-1; abundance: once; CDR3aa: CASSWVGGNQETQYF; CDR3nt: TGCGCCAGCAGCTGGGTGGGGGGGAACCAAGAGACCCAGTACTTC
j_gene: TRBJ1-1; d_gene: .; v_gene: TRBV7-9; abundance: .; CDR3aa: CASSLGLGSEAFF; CDR3nt: TGTGCCAGCAGCTTAGGATTAGGTTCTGAAGCTTTCTTT
j_gene: TRBJ2-5; d_gene: .; v_gene: TRBV20-1; abundance: many; CDR3aa: CSARTGGETQYF; CDR3nt: TGCAGTGCTAGAACGGGCGGCGAGACCCAGTACTTC
j_gene: TRBJ2-5; d_gene: TRBD2; v_gene: TRBV9; abundance: .; CDR3aa: CASSVGTAGQETQYF; CDR3nt: TGTGCCAGCAGCGTAGGAACAGCGGGACAAGAGACCCAGTACTTC
j_gene: TRBJ2-4; d_gene: .; v_gene: TRBV20-1; abundance: .; CDR3aa: CSAKENLQAENIQYF; CDR3nt: TGCAGTGCTAAAGAGAATCTGCAAGCCGAAAACATTCAGTACTTC
j_gene: TRBJ1-2; d_gene: TRBD1; v_gene: TRBV9; abundance: .; CDR3aa: CASSTRTGREGYGYTF; CDR3nt: TGTGCCAGCAGCACCCGGACAGGGAGGGAAGGCTATGGCTACACCTTC
j_gene: TRBJ2-3; d_gene: TRBD2; v_gene: TRBV11-3; abundance: .; CDR3aa: CASSRGTSGGAGTDTQYF; CDR3nt: TGTGCCAGCAGCAGAGGGACTAGCGGGGGGGCTGGCACAGATACGCAGTATTTT
j_gene: TRBJ2-6; d_gene: TRBD2; v_gene: TRBV6-1; abundance: once; CDR3aa: CASLHGGLAASGANVLTF; CDR3nt: TGTGCCAGCCTCCATGGGGGACTAGCGGCCTCTGGGGCCAACGTCCTGACTTTC
j_gene: TRBJ1-4; d_gene: .; v_gene: TRBV6-5; abundance: .; CDR3aa: CATGTREKLFF; CDR3nt: TGTGCCACAGGGACCAGAGAAAAACTGTTTTTT
j_gene: TRBJ2-3; d_gene: TRBD2; v_gene: TRBV2; abundance: .; CDR3aa: CASKGLSGRAYRTDTQYF; CDR3nt: TGTGCCAGCAAAGGTCTAAGCGGGAGGGCCTACAGGACAGATACGCAGTATTTT
j_gene: TRBJ2-5; d_gene: .; v_gene: TRBV11-2; abundance: few; CDR3aa: CASSPQPPPQETQYF; CDR3nt: TGTGCCAGCAGCCCCCAGCCCCCCCCGCAAGAGACCCAGTACTTC
j_gene: TRBJ1-6; d_gene: TRBD1; v_gene: TRBV28; abundance: .; CDR3aa: CASSWTPGQANSPLHF; CDR3nt: TGTGCCAGCAGTTGGACTCCGGGACAGGCTAATTCACCCCTCCACTTT
j_gene: TRBJ1-1; d_gene: .; v_gene: TRBV28; abundance: .; CDR3aa: CASSRLGSEAFF; CDR3nt: TGTGCCAGCAGCAGGCTTGGGAGTGAAGCTTTCTTT
j_gene: TRBJ2-7; d_gene: .; v_gene: TRBV20-1; abundance: few; CDR3aa: CSARTDTSTEQYF; CDR3nt: TGCAGTGCTAGGACCGATACTAGCACCGAGCAGTACTTC
j_gene: TRBJ2-2; d_gene: .; v_gene: TRBV29-1; abundance: few; CDR3aa: CSVRDTGELFF; CDR3nt: TGCAGCGTCCGGGACACCGGGGAGCTGTTTTTT
j_gene: TRBJ2-1; d_gene: TRBD2; v_gene: TRBV4-1; abundance: many; CDR3aa: CASSQGLAGIGRRNEQFF; CDR3nt: TGCGCCAGCAGCCAAGGACTAGCGGGAATAGGGCGTCGGAATGAGCAGTTCTTC
j_gene: TRBJ2-7; d_gene: .; v_gene: TRBV29-1; abundance: few; CDR3aa: CSVEWDGIDYEQYF; CDR3nt: TGCAGCGTTGAATGGGACGGGATAGACTACGAGCAGTACTTC
j_gene: TRBJ2-3; d_gene: TRBD2; v_gene: TRBV7-2; abundance: .; CDR3aa: CASSPSGRIRTDTQYF; CDR3nt: TGTGCCAGCAGCCCTAGCGGGAGAATTAGGACAGATACGCAGTATTTT
j_gene: TRBJ1-2; d_gene: TRBD1; v_gene: TRBV12-3/TRBV12-4; abundance: many; CDR3aa: CATTRGQGLYGYTF; CDR3nt: TGTGCCACTACGAGGGGACAGGGACTCTATGGCTACACCTTC
j_gene: TRBJ1-2; d_gene: TRBD1; v_gene: TRBV24-1; abundance: .; CDR3aa: CATSDPPGQEGVSYGYTF; CDR3nt: TGTGCCACCAGTGATCCCCCGGGACAGGAGGGGGTTAGCTATGGCTACACCTTC
j_gene: TRBJ2-2; d_gene: .; v_gene: TRBV5-1; abundance: few; CDR3aa: CASSLRGRGHTGELFF; CDR3nt: TGCGCCAGCAGCCTGCGGGGCAGGGGCCACACCGGGGAGCTGTTTTTT
j_gene: TRBJ2-7; d_gene: TRBD1; v_gene: TRBV28; abundance: .; CDR3aa: CASNWDSRAVEQYF; CDR3nt: TGTGCCAGCAATTGGGACAGCCGCGCCGTCGAGCAGTACTTC
j_gene: TRBJ2-1; d_gene: .; v_gene: TRBV27; abundance: few; CDR3aa: CASSPPGGYEQFF; CDR3nt: TGTGCCAGCAGTCCCCCAGGCGGATATGAGCAGTTCTTC
j_gene: TRBJ1-2; d_gene: .; v_gene: TRBV20-1; abundance: .; CDR3aa: CSASVRDGYTF; CDR3nt: TGCAGTGCTAGTGTTAGGGATGGCTACACCTTC
j_gene: TRBJ2-3; d_gene: .; v_gene: TRBV7-2; abundance: few; CDR3aa: CASSFSRARTDTQYF; CDR3nt: TGTGCCAGCAGCTTTAGTAGAGCAAGGACAGATACGCAGTATTTT
j_gene: TRBJ1-1; d_gene: TRBD1; v_gene: TRBV6-1; abundance: .; CDR3aa: CASSDTTGGNTEAFF; CDR3nt: TGTGCCAGCAGTGACACGACAGGGGGGAACACTGAAGCTTTCTTT
j_gene: TRBJ2-1; d_gene: .; v_gene: TRBV24-1; abundance: few; CDR3aa: CATSDPRAAYEQFF; CDR3nt: TGTGCCACCAGTGATCCCCGGGCAGCGTATGAGCAGTTCTTC
j_gene: TRBJ2-1; d_gene: .; v_gene: TRBV4-2; abundance: many; CDR3aa: CASSQEGAASSYNEQFF; CDR3nt: TGTGCCAGCAGCCAAGAGGGGGCAGCGAGCTCCTACAATGAGCAGTTCTTC
j_gene: TRBJ1-2; d_gene: .; v_gene: TRBV6-1; abundance: few; CDR3aa: CASSEESGRNYGYTF; CDR3nt: TGTGCCAGCAGTGAAGAGTCGGGACGGAACTATGGCTACACCTTC
j_gene: TRBJ2-1; d_gene: .; v_gene: TRBV2; abundance: .; CDR3aa: CASSGEAGPFF; CDR3nt: TGTGCCAGCAGTGGGGAGGCCGGACCGTTCTTC
j_gene: TRBJ2-7; d_gene: .; v_gene: TRBV29-1; abundance: many; CDR3aa: CSARQPPGEQYF; CDR3nt: TGCAGCGCCCGACAGCCCCCTGGCGAGCAGTACTTC